This T cell receptor (beta chain) appears in the sequencing data of a study of Graves' ophthalmopathy and Graves' hyperthyroidism. Findings of the study overall: The model achieved over 60% sensitivity and roughly 72% specificity for ophthalmopathy progression. Detected in blood as well were most expanded thyroid clonotypes with frequency above 0.001.

V lost 6 bases to trimming and J lost 4 bases, with 18 bases between them. From germline, CDR1 is SGHAT and CDR2 FQDESV (reference sequence). This CDR3 is 15 amino acids long. This clonotype has just one count. What it binds is not known. RNA transcripts served as template for amplifying TCR beta CDR3 sequences. Following a first-round RT-PCR that used HTBI primers, a second-round multiplex PCR was carried out. Each CDR3 protein is one row after TCRdb ran MiXCR on the multiplex PCR reads. This table has some 210,000 distinct CDR3 sequences, approximately 29% appearing once. The source material was peripheral blood. This TCR came from a man aged 45-65 years with Graves' ophthalmopathy. This chain uses TRBV11-1 with TRBJ2-5; the D is unclear. CDR3 nucleotides: TGTGCCAGCAGTTTACGCTTAGATGTGGTAGAGACCCAGTACTTC. Protein sequence: CASSLRLDVVETQYF.